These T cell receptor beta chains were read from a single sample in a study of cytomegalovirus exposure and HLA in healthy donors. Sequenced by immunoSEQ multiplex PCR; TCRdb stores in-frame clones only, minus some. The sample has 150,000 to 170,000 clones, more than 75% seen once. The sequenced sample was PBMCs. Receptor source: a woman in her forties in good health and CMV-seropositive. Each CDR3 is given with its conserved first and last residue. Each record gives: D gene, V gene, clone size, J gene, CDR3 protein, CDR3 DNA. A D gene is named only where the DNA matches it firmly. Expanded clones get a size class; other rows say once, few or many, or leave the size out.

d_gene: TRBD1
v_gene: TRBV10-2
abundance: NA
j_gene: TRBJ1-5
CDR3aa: CASSDPSTGGSGQPQHF
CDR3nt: TGCGCCAGCAGTGATCCCTCAACAGGGGGCTCGGGTCAGCCCCAGCATTTT

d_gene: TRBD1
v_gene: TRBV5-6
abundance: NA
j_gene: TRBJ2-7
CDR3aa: CASSFGQVSYEQYF
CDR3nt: TGTGCCAGCAGCTTCGGACAGGTTTCCTACGAGCAGTACTTC

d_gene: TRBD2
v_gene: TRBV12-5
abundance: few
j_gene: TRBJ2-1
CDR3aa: CASGPSGVYNEQFF
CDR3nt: TGTGCTAGTGGTCCTAGCGGGGTTTACAATGAGCAGTTCTTC

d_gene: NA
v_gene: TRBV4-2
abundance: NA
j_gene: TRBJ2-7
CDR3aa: CASSQVVRREQYF
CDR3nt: TGTGCCAGCAGCCAAGTGGTCCGGCGGGAGCAGTACTTC

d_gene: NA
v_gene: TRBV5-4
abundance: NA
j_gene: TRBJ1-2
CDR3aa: CASSFWTANYGYTF
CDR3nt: TGTGCCAGCAGCTTTTGGACAGCTAACTATGGCTACACCTTC

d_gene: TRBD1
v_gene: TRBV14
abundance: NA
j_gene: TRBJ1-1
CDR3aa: CASSQTPRRGTGTFWNTEAFF
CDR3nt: TGTGCCAGCAGCCAAACTCCTAGGCGAGGGACAGGGACCTTCTGGAACACTGAAGCTTTCTTT

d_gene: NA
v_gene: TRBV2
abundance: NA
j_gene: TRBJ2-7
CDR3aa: CASSGSVRGGEQYF
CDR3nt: TGTGCCAGCAGTGGTTCCGTCAGGGGCGGCGAGCAGTACTTC

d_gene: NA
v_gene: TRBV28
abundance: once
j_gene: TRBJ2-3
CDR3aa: CASSLVASDTQYF
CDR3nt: TGTGCCAGCAGCCTCGTAGCTTCTGATACGCAGTATTTT

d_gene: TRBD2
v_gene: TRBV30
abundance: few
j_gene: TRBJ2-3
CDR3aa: CAWSVPTSGNTDTQYF
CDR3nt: TGTGCCTGGAGTGTACCAACTAGCGGGAACACAGATACGCAGTATTTT

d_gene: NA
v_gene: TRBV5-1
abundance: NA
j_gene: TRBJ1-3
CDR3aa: CASSYGIGGSGNTIYF
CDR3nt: TGCGCCAGCAGCTATGGAATAGGGGGTTCTGGAAACACCATATATTTT

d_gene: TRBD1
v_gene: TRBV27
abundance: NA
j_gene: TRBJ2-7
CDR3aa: CASSLRGQGAGEQYF
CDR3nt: TGTGCCAGCAGTTTAAGGGGACAGGGTGCTGGCGAGCAGTACTTC

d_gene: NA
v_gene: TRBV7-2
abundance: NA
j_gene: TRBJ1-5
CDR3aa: CASSLALGGNQPQHF
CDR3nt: TGTGCCAGCAGCTTAGCGCTCGGAGGCAATCAGCCCCAGCATTTT

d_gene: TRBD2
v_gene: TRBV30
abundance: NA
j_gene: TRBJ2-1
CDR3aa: CAWSVLAGVTDEQFF
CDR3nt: TGTGCCTGGAGTGTACTTGCGGGAGTTACGGATGAGCAGTTCTTC

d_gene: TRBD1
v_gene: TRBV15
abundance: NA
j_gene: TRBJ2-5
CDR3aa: CATSGGGTGRETQYF
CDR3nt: TGTGCCACCAGCGGGGGGGGGACAGGGAGAGAGACCCAGTACTTC

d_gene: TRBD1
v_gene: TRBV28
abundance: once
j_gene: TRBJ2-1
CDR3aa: CASSQGGRQEQFF
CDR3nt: TGTGCCAGCAGTCAAGGGGGCCGTCAGGAGCAGTTCTTC

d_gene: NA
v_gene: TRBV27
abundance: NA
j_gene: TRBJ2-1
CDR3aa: CASSYLSALAYNEQFF
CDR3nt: TGTGCCAGCAGTTACCTTAGCGCTTTAGCCTACAATGAGCAGTTCTTC

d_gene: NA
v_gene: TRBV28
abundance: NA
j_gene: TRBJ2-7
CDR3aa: CASSFGPASSYEQYF
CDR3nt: TGTGCCAGCAGTTTTGGGCCCGCCAGCTCCTACGAGCAGTACTTC

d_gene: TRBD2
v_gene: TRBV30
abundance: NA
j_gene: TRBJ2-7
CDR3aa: CAAQKGGPGEQYF
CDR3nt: TGTGCCGCACAAAAGGGAGGGCCGGGGGAGCAGTACTTC

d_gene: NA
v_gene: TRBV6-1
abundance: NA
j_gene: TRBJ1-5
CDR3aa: CASSAIEGVNQPQHF
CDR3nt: TGTGCCAGCAGTGCTATAGAGGGGGTTAATCAGCCCCAGCATTTT

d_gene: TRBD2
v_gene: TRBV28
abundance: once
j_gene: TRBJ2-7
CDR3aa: CASSLGGRLYEQYF
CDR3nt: TGTGCCAGCAGTTTGGGCGGGAGGTTGTACGAGCAGTACTTC

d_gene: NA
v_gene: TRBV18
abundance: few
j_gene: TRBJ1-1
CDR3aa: CASSPPGAVAEAFF
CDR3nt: TGTGCCAGCTCACCACCGGGGGCTGTAGCTGAAGCTTTCTTT

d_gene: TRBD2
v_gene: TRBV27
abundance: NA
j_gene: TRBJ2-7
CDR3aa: CASSTAGGWPYEQYF
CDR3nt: TGTGCCAGCAGTACAGCGGGAGGATGGCCATACGAGCAGTACTTC

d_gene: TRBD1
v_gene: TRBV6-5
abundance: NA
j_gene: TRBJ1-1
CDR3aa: CASSGDRGLGEAFF
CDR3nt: TGTGCCAGCAGTGGGGACAGGGGGCTCGGTGAAGCTTTCTTT

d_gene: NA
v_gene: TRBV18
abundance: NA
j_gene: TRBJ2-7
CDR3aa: CASSPESRAYEQYF
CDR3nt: TGTGCCAGCTCACCCGAAAGCAGGGCCTACGAGCAGTACTTC

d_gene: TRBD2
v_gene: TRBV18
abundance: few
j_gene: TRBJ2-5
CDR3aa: CASSPSRGGRAGETQYF
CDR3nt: TGTGCCAGCTCACCCTCACGGGGCGGGAGGGCCGGAGAGACCCAGTACTTC

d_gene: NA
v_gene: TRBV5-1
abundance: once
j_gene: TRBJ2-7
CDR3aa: CASSTTGDEQYF
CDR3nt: TGCGCCAGCAGCACCACGGGGGACGAGCAGTACTTC

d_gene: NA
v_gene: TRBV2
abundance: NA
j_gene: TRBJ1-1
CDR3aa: CASSDLAERGYTEAFF
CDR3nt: TGTGCCAGCAGTGATCTTGCGGAAAGGGGGTACACTGAAGCTTTCTTT

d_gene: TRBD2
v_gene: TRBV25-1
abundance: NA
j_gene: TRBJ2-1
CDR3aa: CASRREGPYNEQFF
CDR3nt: TGTGCCAGCAGGCGGGAGGGCCCCTACAATGAGCAGTTCTTC

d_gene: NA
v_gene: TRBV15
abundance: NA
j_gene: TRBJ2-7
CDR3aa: CATSRGRGYLGEQYF
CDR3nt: TGTGCCACCAGCAGAGGCCGAGGTTACCTCGGCGAGCAGTACTTC

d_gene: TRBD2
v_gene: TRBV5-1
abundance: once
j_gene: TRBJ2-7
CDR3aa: CASRKPGLANTEQYF
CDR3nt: TGCGCCAGCAGAAAGCCGGGACTAGCAAACACGGAGCAGTACTTC

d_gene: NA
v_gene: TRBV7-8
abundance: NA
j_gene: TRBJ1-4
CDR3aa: CASSPDRTNEKLFF
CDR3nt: TGTGCCAGCAGCCCAGATCGAACTAATGAAAAACTGTTTTTT

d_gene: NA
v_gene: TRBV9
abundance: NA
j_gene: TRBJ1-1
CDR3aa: CASSPHPQGNAEAFF
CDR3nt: TGTGCCAGCAGCCCCCATCCTCAGGGGAATGCTGAAGCTTTCTTT

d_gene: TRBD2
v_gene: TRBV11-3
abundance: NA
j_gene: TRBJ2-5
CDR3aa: CASSLDSSGMYQETQYF
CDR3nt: TGTGCCAGCAGCTTAGATAGTAGCGGGATGTACCAAGAGACCCAGTACTTC

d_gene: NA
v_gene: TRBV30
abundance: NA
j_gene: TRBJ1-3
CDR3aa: CAWSVADRAGNTIYF
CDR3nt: TGTGCCTGGAGTGTAGCTGACAGAGCGGGAAACACCATATATTTT

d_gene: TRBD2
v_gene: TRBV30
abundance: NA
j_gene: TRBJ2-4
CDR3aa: CAWSGGAGGPGNIQYF
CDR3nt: TGTGCCTGGAGTGGAGGCGCGGGAGGGCCGGGAAACATTCAGTACTTC

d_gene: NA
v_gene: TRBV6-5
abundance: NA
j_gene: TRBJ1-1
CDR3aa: CASKWRGNTEAFF
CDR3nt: TGTGCCAGCAAATGGCGGGGGAACACTGAAGCTTTCTTT

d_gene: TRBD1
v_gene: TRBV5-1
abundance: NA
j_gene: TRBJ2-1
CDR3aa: CASSGTGTGVGNEQFF
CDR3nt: TGCGCCAGCAGCGGAACCGGGACAGGGGTCGGCAATGAGCAGTTCTTC

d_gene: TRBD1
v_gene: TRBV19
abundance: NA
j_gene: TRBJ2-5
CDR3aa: CASSMGDSARSQYF
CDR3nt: TGTGCCAGTAGTATGGGGGACAGCGCAAGGTCCCAGTACTTC

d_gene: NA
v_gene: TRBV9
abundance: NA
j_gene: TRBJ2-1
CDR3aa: CASSEGVAGATEQFF
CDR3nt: TGTGCCAGCAGCGAGGGGGTCGCGGGCGCAACGGAGCAGTTCTTC

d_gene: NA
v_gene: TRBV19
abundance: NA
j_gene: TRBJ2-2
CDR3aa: CASSITGYGNTGELFF
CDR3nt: TGTGCCAGTAGTATAACAGGGTACGGTAACACCGGGGAGCTGTTTTTT

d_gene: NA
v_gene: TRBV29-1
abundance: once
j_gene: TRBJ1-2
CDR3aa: CSVVVGVDGYTF
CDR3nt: TGCAGCGTTGTCGTGGGCGTCGATGGCTACACCTTC

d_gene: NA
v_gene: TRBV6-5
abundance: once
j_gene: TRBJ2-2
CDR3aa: CASSYLKTGNTGELFF
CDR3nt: TGTGCCAGCAGTTACCTTAAAACTGGTAACACCGGGGAGCTGTTTTTT

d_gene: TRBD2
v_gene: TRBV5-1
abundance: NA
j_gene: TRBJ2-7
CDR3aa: CASSRQTSGSYSAHEQYF
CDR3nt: TGCGCCAGCAGCCGCCAGACTAGCGGGAGTTATAGTGCTCACGAGCAGTACTTC

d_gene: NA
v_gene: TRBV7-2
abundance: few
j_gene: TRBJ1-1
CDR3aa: CASSSGFRGTEAFF
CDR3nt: TGTGCCAGCAGCTCCGGATTCAGGGGCACTGAAGCTTTCTTT

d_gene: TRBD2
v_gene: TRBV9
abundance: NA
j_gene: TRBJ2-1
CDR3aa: CASSVELAGGRNEQFF
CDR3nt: TGTGCCAGCAGCGTAGAACTAGCGGGAGGTAGAAATGAGCAGTTCTTC

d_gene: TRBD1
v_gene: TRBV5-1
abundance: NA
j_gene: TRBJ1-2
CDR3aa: CASSLGTGNYGYTF
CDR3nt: TGCGCCAGCAGCTTGGGGACAGGAAACTATGGCTACACCTTC

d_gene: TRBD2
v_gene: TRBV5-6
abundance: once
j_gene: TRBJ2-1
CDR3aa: CASIPGLAGGYYNEQFF
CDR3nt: TGTGCCAGCATTCCGGGGCTAGCGGGAGGGTACTACAATGAGCAGTTCTTC

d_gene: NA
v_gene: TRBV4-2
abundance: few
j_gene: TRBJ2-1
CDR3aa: CASSQDLWNSVAEQFF
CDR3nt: TGTGCCAGCAGCCAAGACCTCTGGAATAGCGTTGCTGAGCAGTTCTTC

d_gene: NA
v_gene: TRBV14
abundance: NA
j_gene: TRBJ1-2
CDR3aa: CASTIGRNYGYTF
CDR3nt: TGTGCCAGCACTATAGGGAGAAACTATGGCTACACCTTC

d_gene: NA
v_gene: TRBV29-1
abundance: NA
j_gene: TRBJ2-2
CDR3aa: CSARRGTGELFF
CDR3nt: TGCAGCGCCCGACGGGGCACCGGGGAGCTGTTTTTT

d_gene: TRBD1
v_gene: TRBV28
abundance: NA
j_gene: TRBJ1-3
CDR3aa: CASSRQGSGNTIYF
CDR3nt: TGTGCCAGCAGTCGACAGGGTTCTGGAAACACCATATATTTT

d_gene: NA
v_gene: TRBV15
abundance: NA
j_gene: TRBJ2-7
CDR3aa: CATSSGAGSYEQYF
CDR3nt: TGTGCCACCAGCAGTGGAGCTGGCTCCTACGAGCAGTACTTC

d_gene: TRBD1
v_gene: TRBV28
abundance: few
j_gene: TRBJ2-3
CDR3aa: CASHRGDTQYF
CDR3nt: TGTGCCAGCCACAGGGGAGATACGCAGTATTTT

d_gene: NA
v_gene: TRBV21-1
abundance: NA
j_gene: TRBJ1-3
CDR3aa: CASPLSPLQFSGNTIYF
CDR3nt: TGTGCCAGCCCCCTTTCACCATTGCAGTTCTCTGGAAACACCATATATTTT

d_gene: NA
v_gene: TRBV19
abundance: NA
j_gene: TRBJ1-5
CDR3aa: CASTPRGNSNQPQHF
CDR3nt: TGTGCCAGTACCCCGCGGGGAAATAGCAATCAGCCCCAGCATTTT

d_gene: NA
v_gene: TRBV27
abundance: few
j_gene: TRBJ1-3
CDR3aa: CASSSLQANTIYF
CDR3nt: TGTGCCAGCAGTTCCCTCCAGGCGAACACCATATATTTT

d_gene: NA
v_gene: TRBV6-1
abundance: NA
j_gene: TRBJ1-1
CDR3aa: CASSERLAEAFF
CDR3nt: TGTGCCAGCAGTGAGAGGCTCGCTGAAGCTTTCTTT